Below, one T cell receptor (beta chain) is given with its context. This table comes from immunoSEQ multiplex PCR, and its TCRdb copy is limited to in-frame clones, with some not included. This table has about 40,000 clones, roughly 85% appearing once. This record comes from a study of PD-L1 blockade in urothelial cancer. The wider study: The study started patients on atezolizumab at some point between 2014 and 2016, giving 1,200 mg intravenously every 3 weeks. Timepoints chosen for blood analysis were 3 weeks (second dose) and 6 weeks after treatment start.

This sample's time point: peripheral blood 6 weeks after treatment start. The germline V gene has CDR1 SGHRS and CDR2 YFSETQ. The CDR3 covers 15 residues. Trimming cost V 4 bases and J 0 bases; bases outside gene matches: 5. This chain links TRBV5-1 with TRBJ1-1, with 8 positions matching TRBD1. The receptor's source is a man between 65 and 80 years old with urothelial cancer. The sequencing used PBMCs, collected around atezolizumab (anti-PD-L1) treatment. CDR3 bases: TGCGCCAGCAGCCATGACAGGGGCATGAACACTGAAGCTTTCTTT. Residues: CASSHDRGMNTEAFF.